The source of this TCR beta chain is a study of blood T cell repertoires in COVID-19. Those enrolled, adults aged about 18 to 89 years, came from some 23 US areas. Participants' reported clinical history set cohort assignment. The repertoire was sequenced with immunoSEQ multiplex PCR; TCRdb's copy has only in-frame clones and lacks some. Counted here are 400,000 to 500,000 clones, around nine tenths occurring once; the ten biggest clones make up 1.5% to 2%. CDR1 SGHRS and CDR2 YFSETQ come from the germline V gene. V shed 4 bases, J shed 0 bases, and the junction held 4 bases outside the gene matches. The CDR3 sequence is 17 residues long. This clone was observed a single time.

The sequencing sample was made of PBMCs or T cells enriched from blood (not recorded which). This receptor was identified in a woman in her 40s who had recovered from COVID-19. The chain has TRBV5-1 and TRBJ2-3; 14 positions agree with TRBD2. The DNA of the CDR3 is TGCGCCAGCAGCCTAGGGACTAGCGGGAGTAGCACAGATACGCAGTATTTT. As protein: CASSLGTSGSSTDTQYF.